A selection of T cell receptor beta chains follows, all from one sample in a study of OX40 agonist ivuxolimab in advanced cancers. The data were produced by immunoSEQ multiplex PCR, yet TCRdb's version contains in-frame clones alone and is incomplete. The table shows tens of thousands of clones, with over 75% occurring only once. The source material was CD4+ or CD8+ T cells sorted from blood, sampled in a trial of the OX40 agonist ivuxolimab. Every receptor here comes from an adult with an advanced solid tumor such as melanoma, head and neck, liver or kidney cancer. CDR3s include the opening cysteine and the closing phenylalanine or tryptophan. Each record gives: J gene, clone size, D gene, V gene, CDR3 protein, CDR3 DNA. D genes are given only for firm matches. The listing skips clone size in some rows; elsewhere it reads once, few, many or a size class.

TRBJ2-5	few	NA	TRBV5-8	CASSLSALQETQYF	TGTGCCAGCAGCTTGTCGGCTCTACAAGAGACCCAGTACTTC
TRBJ2-5	NA	TRBD2	TRBV10-2	CASSGFAGVETQYF	TGCGCCAGCAGCGGTTTCGCGGGAGTTGAGACCCAGTACTTC
TRBJ2-1	few	TRBD2	TRBV5-4	CASSFRSGGRYNEQFF	TGTGCCAGCAGCTTTAGGTCCGGCGGGAGGTACAATGAGCAGTTCTTC
TRBJ1-6	NA	NA	TRBV27	CASSLLSQGSNSPLHF	TGTGCCAGCAGTTTATTATCCCAGGGTTCCAATTCACCCCTCCACTTT
TRBJ2-3	NA	NA	TRBV7-3	CASTHVGSASTDTQYF	TGTGCCAGCACCCACGTCGGCAGTGCTAGCACAGATACGCAGTATTTT
TRBJ1-4	NA	NA	TRBV6-5	CASSYSKGAEKLFF	TGTGCCAGCAGTTACTCGAAGGGTGCGGAAAAACTGTTTTTT
TRBJ1-1	NA	NA	TRBV14	CASSQAMGITEAFF	TGTGCCAGCAGCCAAGCGATGGGGATCACTGAAGCTTTCTTT
TRBJ2-2	NA	NA	TRBV5-4	CASSLRAQVDTGELFF	TGTGCCAGCAGCTTGCGGGCACAGGTGGACACCGGGGAGCTGTTTTTT
TRBJ1-2	NA	TRBD1	TRBV19	CASMEIQGTNYGYTF	TGTGCCAGTATGGAAATACAGGGGACCAACTATGGCTACACCTTC
TRBJ1-1	NA	NA	TRBV7-9	CASSLEGGDEAFF	TGTGCCAGCAGCTTAGAAGGGGGGGATGAAGCTTTCTTT
TRBJ1-1	NA	NA	TRBV5-6	CASSSYMITTGHNEAFF	TGTGCCAGCAGCTCCTATATGATTACGACAGGCCATAATGAAGCTTTCTTT
TRBJ2-3	NA	TRBD1	TRBV18	CASSPGTGLDTQYF	TGTGCCAGCTCACCCGGGACAGGCTTAGATACGCAGTATTTT
TRBJ2-1	NA	NA	TRBV4-3	CASSQGGAGAYNEQFF	TGCGCCAGCAGCCAAGGTGGTGCCGGGGCCTACAATGAGCAGTTCTTC
TRBJ2-3	NA	TRBD1	TRBV7-2	CASSFGYRGRWDTQYF	TGTGCCAGCAGCTTCGGTTACAGGGGGCGGTGGGATACGCAGTATTTT
TRBJ1-5	NA	NA	TRBV2	CASTPGAGGNQPQHF	TGTGCCAGCACCCCGGGGGCAGGCGGCAATCAGCCCCAGCATTTT
TRBJ2-7	NA	NA	TRBV18	CASSPLRVGGEQYF	TGTGCCAGCTCACCATTGCGGGTTGGGGGCGAGCAGTACTTC
TRBJ2-7	NA	NA	TRBV2	CTSSEGGRNYEQYF	TGTACCAGCAGTGAAGGAGGGAGGAACTACGAGCAGTACTTC
TRBJ1-1	NA	TRBD1	TRBV29-1	CSVDSSGGERGAFF	TGCAGCGTTGATAGCTCAGGGGGCGAACGTGGAGCTTTCTTT
TRBJ1-2	once	NA	TRBV7-2	CASSLDGQGYGYTF	TGTGCCAGCAGCTTAGATGGACAAGGCTATGGCTACACCTTC
TRBJ1-5	NA	TRBD1	TRBV2	CASSDRAGDQPQHF	TGTGCCAGCAGCGACAGGGCAGGGGATCAGCCCCAGCATTTT
TRBJ2-7	NA	NA	TRBV7-2	CASSLALERGHEQYF	TGTGCCAGCAGCTTAGCCCTGGAACGCGGGCACGAGCAGTACTTC
TRBJ2-2	once	NA	TRBV9	CASSDDRMNTGELFF	TGTGCCAGCAGTGACGACAGGATGAACACCGGGGAGCTGTTTTTT
TRBJ1-2	NA	NA	TRBV30	CAWSVHTDGGYTF	TGTGCCTGGAGTGTACATACCGACGGTGGCTACACCTTC
TRBJ1-4	NA	NA	TRBV18	CASSPFGGAGEKLFF	TGTGCCAGCTCACCGTTCGGGGGCGCGGGGGAAAAACTGTTTTTT
TRBJ1-5	NA	NA	TRBV5-8	CASSLWVSNNQPQHF	TGTGCCAGCAGCTTGTGGGTGTCGAATAATCAGCCCCAGCATTTT
TRBJ2-3	NA	TRBD2	TRBV4-1	CASSQEGPGLSGSDTQYF	TGCGCCAGCAGCCAAGAGGGACCGGGACTAAGTGGTTCAGATACGCAGTATTTT
TRBJ2-7	NA	NA	TRBV6-5	CASSSQPGVGQYF	TGTGCCAGCAGTAGCCAACCCGGAGTGGGGCAGTACTTC
TRBJ1-1	NA	NA	TRBV5-5	CASSLQPTLNTEAFF	TGTGCCAGCAGCCTGCAACCTACTTTGAACACTGAAGCTTTCTTT
TRBJ2-5	NA	NA	TRBV19	CASTSGWDSETQYF	NA
TRBJ1-2	NA	TRBD1	TRBV27	CASSWGGTGAEYTF	TGTGCCAGCAGTTGGGGGGGGACAGGAGCGGAATACACCTTC
TRBJ2-7	NA	TRBD1	TRBV4-1	CASSRDRQGEQYF	TGCGCCAGCAGCCGGGATAGACAGGGCGAGCAGTACTTC
TRBJ2-5	NA	NA	TRBV29-1	CSVGMSETQYF	TGCAGCGTTGGAATGAGCGAGACCCAGTACTTC
TRBJ2-5	few	NA	TRBV9	CASSERDGQGGEETQYF	TGTGCCAGCAGCGAGAGGGATGGTCAGGGCGGAGAAGAGACCCAGTACTTC
TRBJ2-2	many	NA	TRBV9	CASSVERDKTNTGELFF	TGTGCCAGCAGCGTAGAGCGGGACAAAACGAACACCGGGGAGCTGTTTTTT
TRBJ1-3	NA	NA	TRBV6-6	CASSLLGLGNTIYF	TGTGCCAGCAGTTTGTTGGGATTAGGAAACACCATATATTTT
TRBJ2-7	NA	NA	TRBV2	CALGQPYEQYF	TGTGCCTTGGGGCAGCCCTACGAGCAGTACTTC
TRBJ2-1	few	NA	TRBV27	CASSLSKYNEQFF	TGTGCCAGCAGTTTATCGAAATACAATGAGCAGTTCTTC
TRBJ2-7	NA	NA	TRBV6-1	CASSVTEYEQYF	TGTGCCAGCAGTGTAACCGAATACGAGCAGTACTTC
TRBJ2-7	NA	NA	TRBV7-2	CASSPGRESYEQYF	TGTGCCAGCAGCCCCGGACGGGAGTCCTACGAGCAGTACTTC
TRBJ2-7	NA	TRBD1	TRBV7-9	CASSQKDRAYEQYF	TGTGCCAGCAGCCAAAAGGACAGGGCTTACGAGCAGTACTTC
TRBJ1-1	NA	NA	TRBV7-3	CASSLSGGMTEAFF	TGTGCCAGCAGCTTAAGTGGGGGCATGACTGAAGCTTTCTTT
TRBJ1-5	NA	TRBD1	TRBV5-1	CASREGTADYEPQHF	TGCGCCAGCAGAGAAGGGACAGCTGATTACGAACCCCAGCATTTT
TRBJ2-1	NA	NA	TRBV5-8	CASSPGDYRGEQFF	TGTGCCAGCAGCCCGGGGGATTACCGGGGTGAGCAGTTCTTC
TRBJ1-5	NA	TRBD1	TRBV30	CAWSTGENQPQHF	TGTGCCTGGTCGACAGGGGAAAATCAGCCCCAGCATTTT
TRBJ2-7	NA	NA	TRBV2	CASSDGGTYEQYF	TGTGCCAGCAGTGATGGGGGCACCTACGAGCAGTACTTC
TRBJ1-1	NA	NA	TRBV7-9	CASSLDSSRPAFF	TGTGCCAGCAGCTTAGACAGCTCCCGCCCGGCTTTCTTT
TRBJ2-1	NA	NA	TRBV19	CASSINSYNEQFF	TGTGCCAGTAGTATAAACAGCTACAATGAGCAGTTCTTC
TRBJ1-1	once	NA	TRBV19	CASSSGTVDTEAFF	TGTGCCAGTAGCTCCGGGACGGTTGACACTGAAGCTTTCTTT
TRBJ2-2	NA	NA	TRBV5-1	CASSFSLSVGELFF	TGCGCCAGCAGCTTTTCTTTGTCGGTCGGGGAGCTGTTTTTT
TRBJ1-5	few	NA	TRBV10-3	CAISEMQDNQPQHF	TGTGCCATCAGTGAGATGCAGGACAATCAGCCCCAGCATTTT
TRBJ1-1	NA	NA	TRBV2	CASSAPGQGDTEAFF	TGTGCCAGCAGCGCCCCGGGGCAGGGTGACACTGAAGCTTTCTTT
TRBJ2-4	NA	NA	TRBV4-3	CASSQSATVAKNIQYF	TGCGCCAGCAGCCAATCCGCGACAGTAGCCAAAAACATTCAGTACTTC
TRBJ2-1	NA	TRBD2	TRBV7-2	CASISGTSGFDEQFF	TGTGCCAGCATCAGCGGGACTAGCGGGTTCGATGAGCAGTTCTTC
TRBJ2-2	NA	NA	TRBV5-1	CASSALPGDPGGELFF	TGCGCCAGCAGCGCCTTGCCGGGAGATCCGGGCGGGGAGCTGTTTTTT